This T cell receptor (beta chain) came from a study of radiotherapy plus CTLA-4 blockade in lung cancer. On the study more broadly: Objective responses occurred in around 18% of patients; about 34% had disease control.

Remarks on this clone: What it recognizes is unknown. Compared with germline, one end of the junction differs, possibly owing to a read error.

Findings of the study overall: In blood, early T cell clone dynamics reportedly predicted response best, together with interferon-beta. Blood saw expansion of tumor-derived TCR clones after radiotherapy plus ipilimumab.

Assay used: immunoSEQ multiplex PCR; TCRdb lists only in-frame clones, some missing. This sample has roughly 90,000 clones, with around 84% found just once. The study treated chemo-refractory metastatic non-small-cell lung cancer patients with focal radiation plus ipilimumab CTLA-4 blockade. CDR1 is SGHVS, CDR2 FNYEAQ, per germline. CDR3 length: 15 residues. This chain joins TRBV7-6 and TRBJ2-3; 11 nucleotides agree with TRBD2. Sequences were derived from peripheral blood, sampled from a patient treated with radiotherapy plus ipilimumab. This receptor was identified in a human donor with non-small cell lung cancer that progressed on radiotherapy plus ipilimumab. The CDR3 DNA reads TGTGCTAGCAGCCCACTAGCGGGAGGCACAGATACGCAGTATTTT. Protein product: CASSPLAGGTDTQYF.